This T cell receptor beta chain was found in a study of shared clonotypes between healthy human individuals. Worth noting for this clone: Its antigen is unidentified.

CDR1 and CDR2 from the germline V gene are SNHLY and FYNNEI. V lost 7 bases and J 6 bases, leaving 16 bases between the germline ends. The CDR3 is 14 residues long. The study's findings and limits: Genetic and exposure-history diversity was limited by the small donor number.

Several immunoSEQ 96-well plates shared each subset's DNA, each plate a replicate. This table comes from immunoSEQ multiplex PCR, and its TCRdb copy is limited to in-frame clones, with some not included. The data hold about half a million clones, with 81% observed a single time. This rearrangement joins TRBV2 to TRBJ1-5, with D perhaps matching TRBD1 (6 bases). The sequenced sample was PBMCs. The TCR was taken from a middle-aged woman in good health. Some clones in this sample may be carry-over from other donors' samples. CDR3 sequence reads: CASKRSQGSQPQHF. The DNA for the CDR3 is TGTGCCAGCAAAAGGTCCCAGGGGTCTCAGCCCCAGCATTTT.